The rows below give T cell receptor beta chains drawn from one sample of a study of CD8 T cell repertoires and HIV-1 epitope variants. Their antigen targets remain unknown. Assay: immunoSEQ multiplex PCR; the TCRdb copy retains only in-frame clones and omits some. In the table there are about 5,600 clones, roughly two thirds of which are singletons. Sequenced input: cultured CD8+ T cells derived from PBMCs. Source of these receptors: a male donor with HIV. Each CDR3 is given with its conserved first and last residue. A D gene is named only where the DNA matches it firmly. Clone sizes are given selectively: once, few, many, or a class where the clone is expanded.

size	D	J	V	CDR3	DNA
NA	NA	TRBJ1-1	TRBV30	CAWSRGRNTEAFF	TGTGCCTGGAGTCGGGGACGGAACACTGAAGCTTTCTTT
NA	NA	TRBJ1-2	TRBV25-1	CASSEPPGDGYTF	TGTGCCAGCAGTGAACCCCCAGGGGACGGCTACACCTTC
once	TRBD1	TRBJ2-1	TRBV27	CASSPPVGTGGYNEQFF	TGTGCCAGCAGTCCTCCCGTGGGGACAGGGGGCTACAATGAGCAGTTCTTC
NA	NA	TRBJ2-3	TRBV7-3	CASSLPSADTQYF	TGTGCCAGCAGCTTACCGAGCGCAGATACGCAGTATTTT
NA	TRBD1	TRBJ2-7	TRBV18	CASSPGQGANEQYF	TGTGCCAGCTCACCTGGACAGGGGGCAAACGAGCAGTACTTC
NA	TRBD1	TRBJ2-7	TRBV5-1	CASSDGDRAHEQYF	TGCGCCAGCAGCGACGGAGACAGGGCCCACGAGCAGTACTTC
NA	TRBD1	TRBJ2-1	TRBV6-5	CASSYRQGEYNEQFF	TGTGCCAGCAGTTACCGACAGGGCGAATACAATGAGCAGTTCTTC
once	TRBD1	TRBJ1-5	TRBV19	CAISQGNQPQHF	TGTGCCATTTCACAGGGGAATCAGCCCCAGCATTTT
NA	TRBD2	TRBJ2-7	TRBV27	CASSFSAGNYEQYF	TGTGCCAGCAGTTTTTCAGCGGGGAACTACGAGCAGTACTTC
NA	NA	TRBJ2-2	TRBV27	CATRVRGPNGELFF	TGTGCCACCAGGGTCAGGGGTCCTAACGGGGAGCTGTTTTTT
few	NA	TRBJ2-7	TRBV27	CASSFGLGYF	TGTGCCAGCAGTTTTGGGTTGGGGTACTTC
NA	NA	TRBJ2-7	TRBV18	CASSPVGVEAGWSYEQYF	TGTGCCAGCTCACCTGTAGGCGTCGAGGCAGGGTGGTCCTACGAGCAGTACTTC
NA	TRBD2	TRBJ2-2	TRBV11-1	CASTTFLAGDTGELFF	TGTGCCAGCACCACTTTTCTAGCGGGGGACACCGGGGAGCTGTTTTTT
NA	NA	TRBJ1-3	TRBV5-1	CASSLTGDPSGNTIYF	TGCGCCAGCAGCTTAACAGGTGACCCTTCTGGAAACACCATATATTTT
NA	NA	TRBJ1-5	TRBV19	CASSIRLEKASNQPQHF	TGTGCCAGTAGTATCCGCCTTGAGAAGGCTAGCAATCAGCCCCAGCATTTT
NA	NA	TRBJ1-1	TRBV25-1	CASSEYGAPMNTEAFF	TGTGCCAGCAGTGAATACGGTGCCCCCATGAACACTGAAGCTTTCTTT
NA	NA	TRBJ2-3	TRBV13	CASSHNLEGSDTQYF	TGTGCCAGCAGCCACAATCTGGAGGGTTCAGATACGCAGTATTTT
NA	NA	TRBJ1-1	TRBV12-5	CVTRGAFF	TGCGTCACGCGAGGCGCTTTCTTT
NA	TRBD1	TRBJ2-7	TRBV5-4	CASSFGQGSYEQYF	TGTGCCAGCAGCTTCGGACAGGGTTCCTACGAGCAGTACTTC
once	TRBD2	TRBJ2-1	TRBV7-3	CASSLMGAGGLGNEQFF	TGTGCCAGCAGCTTAATGGGAGCGGGGGGGCTCGGCAATGAGCAGTTCTTC
NA	NA	TRBJ2-7	TRBV27	CASSQGPYEQYF	TGTGCCAGCAGCCAGGGGCCCTACGAGCAGTACTTC
NA	NA	TRBJ2-7	TRBV7-9	CASSLDEQYF	TGTGCCAGCAGCTTAGACGAGCAGTACTTC
once	NA	TRBJ2-7	TRBV5-5	CASSLRAGEQYF	TGTGCCAGCAGCTTACGAGCGGGCGAGCAGTACTTC
NA	TRBD2	TRBJ2-7	TRBV28	CASSWGAGGSYEQYF	TGTGCCAGCAGTTGGGGGGCGGGAGGCTCCTACGAGCAGTACTTC
hyperexpanded	NA	TRBJ1-2	TRBV4-1	CASSQDPPDLDYGYTF	TGCGCCAGCAGCCAAGATCCCCCAGACTTGGACTATGGCTACACCTTC
NA	NA	TRBJ1-1	TRBV9	CASSVSGVNTEAFF	TGTGCCAGCAGCGTCTCCGGGGTTAACACTGAAGCTTTCTTT
NA	TRBD1	TRBJ2-1	TRBV2	CASRLPGQVENEQFF	TGTGCCAGCAGACTTCCGGGACAGGTAGAAAATGAGCAGTTCTTC
NA	TRBD1	TRBJ2-3	TRBV2	CASRRDRGATDTQYF	TGTGCCAGCAGAAGGGACAGGGGCGCCACAGATACGCAGTATTTT
NA	NA	TRBJ2-7	TRBV7-2	CASSSFGQYEQYF	TGTGCCAGCAGCTCCTTTGGACAGTACGAGCAGTACTTC
few	TRBD2	TRBJ2-7	TRBV27	CATRHIRREWVLAGPISYEQYF	TGTGCCACCAGACATATTAGAAGGGAGTGGGTACTAGCGGGACCTATCTCCTACGAGCAGTACTTC
few	TRBD1	TRBJ1-5	TRBV30	CAWSSGTAQGQPQHF	TGTGCCTGGAGTTCTGGGACAGCCCAGGGGCAGCCCCAGCATTTT
NA	TRBD2	TRBJ2-1	TRBV29-1	CSVEALLAGLRNEQFF	TGCAGCGTTGAGGCCTTACTAGCGGGATTACGGAATGAGCAGTTCTTC
NA	NA	TRBJ2-3	TRBV27	CASTRDALVDTQYF	TGTGCCAGCACCCGGGACGCCCTGGTAGATACGCAGTATTTT
NA	TRBD2	TRBJ2-1	TRBV6-1	CASTRLADYNEQFF	TGTGCCAGCACCCGACTAGCGGATTACAATGAGCAGTTCTTC
NA	TRBD2	TRBJ2-1	TRBV11-3	CASSSPGLGIDNEQFF	TGTGCCAGCAGTTCCCCCGGACTAGGGATCGACAATGAGCAGTTCTTC
NA	NA	TRBJ2-7	TRBV28	CASSIQGGSYEQYF	TGTGCCAGCAGTATCCAAGGGGGCTCCTACGAGCAGTACTTC
NA	NA	TRBJ2-7	TRBV4-2	CASSQEEGTGEGYEQYF	TGTGCCAGCAGCCAAGAAGAGGGCACAGGGGAGGGCTACGAGCAGTACTTC
NA	TRBD2	TRBJ2-3	TRBV5-1	CASSLELAGRSSSTDTQYF	TGCGCCAGCAGCTTGGAACTAGCGGGCCGCTCATCTAGCACAGATACGCAGTATTTT
NA	TRBD2	TRBJ2-7	TRBV27	CASSPISTSGSSYEQYF	TGTGCCAGCAGCCCCATCTCTACTAGCGGGAGCTCCTACGAGCAGTACTTC
NA	NA	TRBJ1-4	TRBV7-9	CASSPPEGREKLFF	TGTGCCAGCAGCCCCCCCGAAGGTCGTGAAAAACTGTTTTTT
NA	TRBD1	TRBJ2-5	TRBV5-6	CASSRDREWYDQYF	TGTGCCAGCAGCCGGGACAGGGAGTGGTACGACCAGTACTTC
NA	TRBD2	TRBJ2-7	TRBV6-5	CASSYGTSPYEQYF	TGTGCCAGCAGTTACGGGACTAGCCCCTACGAGCAGTACTTC
NA	NA	TRBJ2-2	TRBV9	CASSLPTQNTGELFF	TGTGCCAGCAGCCTTCCGACTCAGAACACCGGGGAGCTGTTTTTT
once	NA	TRBJ1-3	TRBV6-5	CASRATLAGNTIYF	TGTGCCAGCAGGGCCACACTTGCTGGAAACACCATATATTTT
NA	NA	TRBJ1-1	TRBV28	CASRTGEVTEAFF	TGTGCCAGCAGGACAGGAGAGGTCACTGAAGCTTTCTTT
NA	TRBD1	TRBJ2-7	TRBV15	CATSDGTGGIGEQYF	TGTGCCACCAGCGATGGGACAGGTGGCATTGGCGAGCAGTACTTC
few	NA	TRBJ2-3	TRBV5-6	CASSLTGTDTQYF	TGTGCCAGCAGCTTGACAGGCACAGATACGCAGTATTTT
NA	NA	TRBJ2-2	TRBV2	CASSELGTGELFF	TGTGCCAGCAGTGAGTTGGGCACCGGGGAGCTGTTTTTT
NA	TRBD1	TRBJ2-1	TRBV9	CASSVSPGGPRPPEQFF	TGTGCCAGCAGCGTCTCCCCAGGGGGCCCTCGGCCACCTGAGCAGTTCTTC
NA	NA	TRBJ2-7	TRBV14	CASSPTSSHREQYF	TGTGCCAGCAGTCCTACTAGCTCCCACCGGGAGCAGTACTTC
once	NA	TRBJ2-7	TRBV29-1	CSVVTGDRYEQYF	TGCAGCGTTGTTACGGGGGATAGGTACGAGCAGTACTTC
once	NA	TRBJ2-6	TRBV12-1	CASSSHHVGQSRANVLTF	TGTGCCAGCAGCTCACATCATGTAGGACAAAGTCGGGCCAACGTCCTGACTTTC
NA	TRBD1	TRBJ1-6	TRBV4-3	CASSQDDGTGNSPLHF	TGCGCCAGCAGCCAAGACGATGGGACAGGGAATTCACCCCTCCACTTT
few	NA	TRBJ1-1	TRBV9	CASSVAGGNTEAFF	TGTGCCAGCAGCGTAGCTGGGGGGAACACTGAAGCTTTCTTT
NA	TRBD1	TRBJ2-5	TRBV5-8	CASSSGTGGTETQYF	TGTGCCAGCAGCTCCGGGACAGGGGGCACAGAGACCCAGTACTTC